The 12 T cell receptor beta chains reported below all come from one sample, sequenced in a study of T cell responses to AZD1222 COVID-19 vaccine. The data were produced by immunoSEQ multiplex PCR, yet TCRdb's version contains in-frame clones alone and is incomplete. This sample has 65,000 to 90,000 clones, with about 91% found just once. Specimen: peripheral blood, collected 28 days after the second AZD1222 dose. The receptors come from an adult who received the AZD1222 COVID-19 vaccine.

The rearrangement links TRBV7-8 to TRBJ1-2; D might be TRBD1 (6 bases). Germline V gene sequence: CDR1 SGHVS, CDR2 FQNEAQ. V lost 7 bases, J lost 2 bases, and 11 bases lay in between. The length of the CDR3 is 13 residues. The CDR3 DNA reads TGTGCCAGCACCCTAGGGGGGAACTATGGCTACACCTTC. It translates to CASTLGGNYGYTF.

The rearrangement joins TRBV28 to TRBJ2-7; D not certain. The CDR3 is made up of 10 amino acids. Germline values: CDR1 MDHEN, CDR2 SYDVKM. V was cut by 2 bases and J by 7 bases, with 3 bases left in between. CDR3 protein: CASSLIEQYF. DNA of the CDR3: TGTGCCAGCAGTTTAATAGAGCAGTACTTC.

The CDR3 is CATLRAAGGTQYF. CDR3 sequence (DNA): TGTGCCACCCTCCGGGCAGCCGGGGGGACCCAGTACTTC. The chain links TRBV6-5 to TRBJ2-5; the D gene is possibly TRBD2 (6 bases). The CDR3 is made up of 13 amino acids. Germline V CDR1 and CDR2: MNHEY, SVGAGI. V was trimmed by 10 bases and J by 7 bases, leaving 19 bases between them.

V and J are TRBV19 and TRBJ1-6; D remains ambiguous. Germline CDR1 LNHDA, CDR2 SQIVND (reference sequence). The CDR3 is 13 amino acids. V was shortened by 6 bases and J by 6 bases, with 9 bases between the two germline ends. DNA of the CDR3: TGTGCCAGTAGGCTGGGCACTAATTCACCCCTCCACTTT. As protein: CASRLGTNSPLHF.

The chain carries TRBV29-1 and TRBJ2-3, with D perhaps TRBD1 or TRBD2 (5 bases each). This CDR3 comprises 14 residues. Germline CDR1 is SQVTM and CDR2 is ANQGSEA. Trimming left V 2 bases short and J 6 bases short, with 15 bases between. CDR3 region: CSVESGRGRDTQYF. Written as DNA, the CDR3 is TGCAGCGTTGAAAGCGGAAGGGGCCGGGATACGCAGTATTTT.

CDR3 protein: CASSESALTGTYEQYV. DNA of the CDR3: TGTGCCAGCAGTGAATCGGCCCTGACTGGAACCTACGAGCAGTACGTC. The gene calls are TRBV6-1 and TRBJ2-7, with no clear D. Trimming left V 2 bases short and J 2 bases short, with 16 bases between. The CDR3 sequence is 16 residues long. The germline V gene encodes CDR1 MNHNS and CDR2 SASEGT.

The rearrangement uses TRBV9 and TRBJ1-1; possibly TRBD1 for D (5 bases). This CDR3 region has 14 residues. The V and J ends lost 4 bases and 4 bases respectively, with 14 bases between them. In germline, CDR1 is SGDLS, CDR2 YYNGEE. CDR3: CASSPGGYSTEAFF. The CDR3 coding sequence is TGTGCCAGCAGCCCGGGGGGGTACAGCACTGAAGCTTTCTTT.

This chain joins TRBV19 and TRBJ1-5, with D possibly matching TRBD1 (5 bases). Germline assignment: CDR1 LNHDA and CDR2 SQIVND (reference sequence). The CDR3 sequence is 16 residues long. V dropped 5 bases and J dropped 0 bases, with 14 bases sitting between them. The CDR3 here is CASSPNEGVSNQPQHF. In DNA, the CDR3 is TGTGCCAGTAGTCCTAACGAAGGGGTTAGCAATCAGCCCCAGCATTTT.

V is TRBV24-1 and J is TRBJ2-5, with a weak D call TRBD2 (5 bases). This CDR3 has 15 residues. The germline CDR1 and CDR2 sequences are KGHDR and SFDVKD. V lost 2 bases and J lost 5, with 14 bases in between. The CDR3 nucleotides are TGTGCCACCAGTGATTCCCGGGCTCCGGGGGAGACCCAGTACTTC. Its translation: CATSDSRAPGETQYF.

The rearrangement uses TRBV20-1 and TRBJ2-7, with D perhaps matching TRBD2 (5 bases). V lost 6 bases to trimming and J lost 3 bases, with 9 bases between them. The germline CDR1 and CDR2 sequences are DFQATT and SNEGSKA (reference sequence). The CDR3 is 11 amino acids. CDR3 in DNA: TGCAGTGCCCCGGGAATCTACGAGCAGTACTTC. Protein: CSAPGIYEQYF.

This chain uses TRBV11-3 with TRBJ2-3; 10 bases line up with TRBD1. Germline lookup yields CDR1 SGHNT and CDR2 YENEEA. This CDR3 is built from 15 residues. V trimming: 7 bases; J trimming: 3 bases; junction bases outside the gene matches: 7. The CDR3 is CASTLDRGRTDTQYF. For the CDR3, the DNA is TGTGCCAGCACCCTCGACAGGGGGCGGACAGATACGCAGTATTTT.

This rearrangement joins TRBV3-1 (or the pseudogene TRBV3-2) to TRBJ2-6, with TRBD2 identical over 9 bases. The V gene end was trimmed by 3 bases and the J gene end by 0 bases; junction bases not matched to a gene: 18. Germline CDR1 and CDR2: LGHDT and YNNKEL (reference sequence). This CDR3 is 22 amino acids long. The CDR3 sequence is CASSQLRGLAGPSFSGANVLTF. The CDR3 nucleotides are TGTGCCAGCAGCCAGCTAAGGGGCCTAGCGGGGCCTTCTTTCTCTGGGGCCAACGTCCTGACTTTC.